This T cell receptor (beta chain) derives from a study of cytomegalovirus exposure and HLA in healthy donors. The PCR made use of 60 Vbeta and 13 Jbeta primers. Sequenced by immunoSEQ multiplex PCR; TCRdb stores in-frame clones only, minus some. The sample includes approximately 110,000 clones, 77% of them seen just once. Germline V gene lookup returns CDR1 LNHDA and CDR2 SQIVND (reference sequence). The CDR3 contains 14 residues. V lost 5 bases, J lost 10 bases, and 9 bases stayed unmatched. The origin of this receptor is a woman in her 40s in good health and CMV-seropositive. The material sequenced was PBMCs. The gene calls are TRBV19 and TRBJ2-1, with 9 bases aligning to TRBD2. CDR3 residues: CASSRLAGPGEQFF. CDR3 nucleotides: TGTGCCAGTAGTCGGCTAGCGGGGCCCGGGGAGCAGTTCTTC.